The clone carrying this T cell receptor (beta chain) came up many times. The antigen is undetermined. The time point denotes: newly diagnosed GD, antithyroid drugs for less than 3 months. RNA extracted from PBMCs served as the sequencing template. The data are from a study of regulatory T cells in long-lasting Graves disease. About the research overall: Graves' patients who were just diagnosed had used antithyroid drugs for under 3 months.

The CDR3 extends over 14 amino acids. Trimming removed 0 bases at V and 5 bases at J, with 13 bases between. CDR1 is DFQATT, CDR2 SNEGSKA, per germline (reference sequence). Study conclusions and caveats: Persistent cases favored TRBV28, TRBJ1-2 and TRBJ2-5. Those with persistent Graves' had less TCR diversity than newly diagnosed patients.

Through Arm-PCR of CDR3 regions and iRepertoire HTBI primers, TCR beta libraries were built. TCRdb recomputed calls from the multiplex PCR reads with MiXCR, one row per CDR3 protein. The data hold some 460,000 distinct CDR3 sequences, with roughly 17% observed a single time. Another study also made use of these data, one on T cells in Graves' hyperthyroidism and ophthalmopathy. That source reports: Based on clinical symptoms, serum thyroxine and TRAb, thyroid ultrasound and orbital computed tomography, diagnoses were reached.

The rearrangement uses TRBV20-1 and TRBJ2-5, with D possibly matching TRBD2 (5 bases). The receptor was isolated from a man aged 35 to 55 with Graves disease. Sequenced material: peripheral blood mononuclear cells (PBMCs), taken at new diagnosis, from a patient treated with antithyroid drugs. This chain's CDR3 is CSARDGTGSETQYF. DNA of the CDR3: TGCAGTGCTAGAGATGGTACGGGGTCGGAGACCCAGTACTTC.